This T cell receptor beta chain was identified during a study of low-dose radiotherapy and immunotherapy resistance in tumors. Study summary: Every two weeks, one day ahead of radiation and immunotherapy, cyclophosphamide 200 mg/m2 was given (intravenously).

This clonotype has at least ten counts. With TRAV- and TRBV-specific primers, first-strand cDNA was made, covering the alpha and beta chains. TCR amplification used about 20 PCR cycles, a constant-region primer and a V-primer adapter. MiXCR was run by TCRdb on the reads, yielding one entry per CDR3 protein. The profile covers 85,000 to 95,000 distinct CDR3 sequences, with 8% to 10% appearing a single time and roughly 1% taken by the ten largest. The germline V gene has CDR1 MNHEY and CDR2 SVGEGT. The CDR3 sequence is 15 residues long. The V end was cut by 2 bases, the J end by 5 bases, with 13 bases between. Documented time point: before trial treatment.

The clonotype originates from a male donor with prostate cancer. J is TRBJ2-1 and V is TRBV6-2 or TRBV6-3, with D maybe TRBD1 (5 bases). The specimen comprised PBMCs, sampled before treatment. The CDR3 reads CASSYPGMGHNEQFF. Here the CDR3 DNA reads TGTGCCAGCAGTTACCCAGGGATGGGCCACAATGAGCAGTTCTTC.